Listed below are T cell receptor beta chains from one sample, sequenced in a study of T cell responses to AZD1222 COVID-19 vaccine. Only in-frame clones appear in the TCRdb table, and some are missing; sequencing was by immunoSEQ multiplex PCR. This table has 75,000 to 100,000 clones, roughly 88% appearing once. Specimen: peripheral blood, collected on day 0 of AZD1222 vaccination. The receptor set was obtained from an adult in good health. CDR3s include the opening cysteine and the closing phenylalanine or tryptophan. The D gene is left open where the match is weak. Not every row has a clone size; where given, it reads once, few, many or a size class.

V gene: TRBV27; J gene: TRBJ1-6; D gene: .; clone size: .; CDR3 DNA: TGTGCCAGCAGGTTGCCAGGCAATTCACCCCTCCACTTT; CDR3 protein: CASRLPGNSPLHF
V gene: TRBV2; J gene: TRBJ1-5; D gene: TRBD1; clone size: .; CDR3 DNA: TGTGCCAGCAGTATGGACAGGGTTGATCAGCCCCAGCATTTT; CDR3 protein: CASSMDRVDQPQHF
V gene: TRBV14; J gene: TRBJ1-2; D gene: .; clone size: .; CDR3 DNA: TGTGCCAGCAGCCGAGCCAGGGTGGGGGGCTACACCTTC; CDR3 protein: CASSRARVGGYTF
V gene: TRBV19; J gene: TRBJ2-1; D gene: .; clone size: few; CDR3 DNA: TGTGCCAGTAGTAGCGACAGCTACAATGAGCAGTTCTTC; CDR3 protein: CASSSDSYNEQFF
V gene: TRBV30; J gene: TRBJ2-3; D gene: .; clone size: .; CDR3 DNA: TGTGCCTGGAGTTTGGAGGGGGCTGGGCAGTATTTT; CDR3 protein: CAWSLEGAGQYF
V gene: TRBV5-1; J gene: TRBJ2-3; D gene: TRBD2; clone size: .; CDR3 DNA: TGCGCCAGCAGCCTTAGCGGGAGGGTGGTCACAGATACGCAGTATTTT; CDR3 protein: CASSLSGRVVTDTQYF
V gene: TRBV30; J gene: TRBJ1-6; D gene: .; clone size: .; CDR3 DNA: TGTGCCTGGAGTCCCCAATATAATTCACCCCTCCACTTT; CDR3 protein: CAWSPQYNSPLHF
V gene: TRBV28; J gene: TRBJ1-5; D gene: .; clone size: .; CDR3 DNA: TGTGCCAGCAGGGGGGACACGCTGGGGTTATATAGCAATCAGCCCCAGCATTTT; CDR3 protein: CASRGDTLGLYSNQPQHF
V gene: TRBV7-2; J gene: TRBJ2-3; D gene: TRBD1; clone size: once; CDR3 DNA: TGTGCCAGCAGCTTAGAAGGGACAGCCCTCACCATAGATACGCAGTATTTT; CDR3 protein: CASSLEGTALTIDTQYF
V gene: TRBV2; J gene: TRBJ2-7; D gene: .; clone size: .; CDR3 DNA: TGTGCCAGCAGTGCTGGCATTCGCTCCTACGAGCAGTACTTC; CDR3 protein: CASSAGIRSYEQYF
V gene: TRBV5-6; J gene: TRBJ1-3; D gene: .; clone size: .; CDR3 DNA: TGTGCCAGCAGCGGGGGGACCCTAAAAGGTGGAAACACCATATATTTT; CDR3 protein: CASSGGTLKGGNTIYF
V gene: TRBV7-2; J gene: TRBJ1-2; D gene: .; clone size: few; CDR3 DNA: TGTGCCAGCAGCTTAGCGGTTGCTAACTATGGCTACACCTTC; CDR3 protein: CASSLAVANYGYTF
V gene: TRBV6-5; J gene: TRBJ1-1; D gene: .; clone size: .; CDR3 DNA: TGTGCCAGCAGTTACTCGAGGACTGAAGCTTTCTTT; CDR3 protein: CASSYSRTEAFF
V gene: TRBV28; J gene: TRBJ1-5; D gene: .; clone size: once; CDR3 DNA: TGTGCCAGCAGTTTGATAGGAGTAGATAGCAATCAGCCCCAGCATTTT; CDR3 protein: CASSLIGVDSNQPQHF
V gene: TRBV27; J gene: TRBJ2-3; D gene: .; clone size: .; CDR3 DNA: TGTGCCAGCAGTCGTTTGACCAGCACAGATACGCAGTATTTT; CDR3 protein: CASSRLTSTDTQYF
V gene: TRBV5-1; J gene: TRBJ1-3; D gene: .; clone size: .; CDR3 DNA: TGCGCCAGCAGCTTGGATGGGGGAAGGGGCGCCTCTGGAAACACCATATATTTT; CDR3 protein: CASSLDGGRGASGNTIYF
V gene: TRBV19; J gene: TRBJ1-2; D gene: .; clone size: .; CDR3 DNA: TGTGCCAGTAGCGCCCCTCTCCTGGGGGGGGACTATGGCTACACCTTC; CDR3 protein: CASSAPLLGGDYGYTF
V gene: TRBV3-1/TRBV3-2; J gene: TRBJ2-7; D gene: .; clone size: .; CDR3 DNA: TGTGCCAGCAGCCAGGGGCTTCGGGAGCAGTACTTC; CDR3 protein: CASSQGLREQYF
V gene: TRBV12-3/TRBV12-4; J gene: TRBJ2-1; D gene: .; clone size: .; CDR3 DNA: TGTGCCAGCAGCCGCGAATACAATGAGCAGTTCTTC; CDR3 protein: CASSREYNEQFF
V gene: TRBV11-3; J gene: TRBJ2-1; D gene: .; clone size: once; CDR3 DNA: TGTGCCAGCAGCTCTAAAGATCGCAATGAGCAGTTCTTC; CDR3 protein: CASSSKDRNEQFF
V gene: TRBV29-1; J gene: TRBJ1-2; D gene: .; clone size: .; CDR3 DNA: TGCAGCGTCCACGCCCTCCGACAGAACGGCTACACCTTC; CDR3 protein: CSVHALRQNGYTF
V gene: TRBV19; J gene: TRBJ2-1; D gene: TRBD1; clone size: once; CDR3 DNA: TGTGCCAGTAGCCCTAATGGGGGACAGGGGGGTAATGAGCAGTTCTTC; CDR3 protein: CASSPNGGQGGNEQFF